Listed here are 32 T cell receptor beta chains from one sample, sequenced in a study of OX40 agonist ivuxolimab in advanced cancers. Clones were sequenced by immunoSEQ multiplex PCR, and TCRdb holds only the in-frame ones, with some missing. The repertoire has tens of thousands of clones, more than 85% of them found once; the top ten carry roughly 13%. The source was CD4+ or CD8+ T cells sorted from blood, collected in a trial of the OX40 agonist ivuxolimab. The receptor source for this set is an adult with an advanced solid tumor such as melanoma, head and neck, liver or kidney cancer.

This chain joins TRBV14 and TRBJ2-7; 10 nucleotides match TRBD1. V lost 4 bases to trimming and J lost 3 bases; unmatched junction nucleotides: 6. Germline-derived CDR1 and CDR2 are SGHDN and FVKESK. This CDR3 region has 15 residues. CDR3 protein: CASSLGTGVFYEQYF. The DNA for the CDR3 is TGTGCCAGCAGCCTCGGGACAGGGGTCTTCTACGAGCAGTACTTC.

Worth noting for this clone: At one boundary the junction diverges from the germline segment, which might be a read error. The chain has TRBV19 and TRBJ2-1, with D perhaps matching TRBD2 (5 bases). The CDR3 consists of 9 residues. Germline CDR1 and CDR2: LNHDA and SQIVND (reference sequence). The CDR3 nucleotides read TGTGCCAGTAGCTCGGGAAGGGTCTTC. This sequence encodes CASSSGRVF.

The V call is TRBV29-1, the J call TRBJ2-3; 11 bases fit TRBD2. This CDR3 is built from 17 residues. The V gene end was trimmed by 2 bases and the J gene end by 4 bases; junction bases not matched to a gene: 11. Germline-derived CDR1 and CDR2 are SQVTM and ANQGSEA. The CDR3 nucleotides read TGCAGCGTTGAATGGCCCGTTAGCGGGAGGGCCGCAGATACGCAGTATTTT. It codes for CSVEWPVSGRAADTQYF.

The genes are TRBV19 and TRBJ1-1; no reliable D call. Germline CDR1 and CDR2: LNHDA and SQIVND (reference sequence). The V gene lost 2 bases and the J gene lost 1 base, with 8 bases spanning the gap. The CDR3 is 14 amino acids. This CDR3 reads CASSIKQGNTEAFF. DNA of the CDR3: TGTGCCAGTAGTATAAAGCAAGGGAACACTGAAGCTTTCTTT.

This chain links TRBV5-6 with TRBJ2-3, with a weak D call TRBD1 (5 bases). Germline V gene sequence: CDR1 SGHDT, CDR2 YYEEEE. Trimming removed 4 bases at V and 0 bases at J, with 12 bases between. This CDR3 region has 15 residues. Here the CDR3 reads CASSLDSASTDTQYF. DNA of the CDR3: TGTGCCAGCAGCCTCGACAGTGCTAGCACAGATACGCAGTATTTT.

The rearrangement uses TRBV10-3 and TRBJ1-3; TRBD1 matches 9 bases. Per the germline V gene, CDR1 is ENHRY and CDR2 is SYGVKD. The V gene end was trimmed by 5 bases and the J gene end by 2 bases; junction bases not matched to a gene: 4. The CDR3 totals 15 residues. The CDR3 DNA sequence: TGTGCCATCAGTATGGGACAGGGTACTGGAAACACCATATATTTT. Amino acids: CAISMGQGTGNTIYF.

The V call is TRBV6-1, the J call TRBJ2-1; D perhaps matches TRBD2 (6 bases). There are 15 residues in the CDR3. Per the germline V gene, CDR1 is MNHNS and CDR2 is SASEGT. Trimming pared 6 bases from V and 7 bases from J, leaving 19 bases between. CDR3 DNA sequence: TGTGCCAGCAGCACCAGACTAGGGGTGGGTAATGAGCAGTTCTTC. Its translation: CASSTRLGVGNEQFF.

This rearrangement joins TRBV5-6 to TRBJ2-7; D is perhaps TRBD1 or TRBD2 (5 bases each). Per the germline V gene, CDR1 is SGHDT and CDR2 is YYEEEE. The germline V and J ends were trimmed by 5 bases and 3 bases, with 15 bases remaining between them. The CDR3 contains 14 residues. The CDR3 loop is CASSGGERGYEQYF. DNA of the CDR3: TGTGCCAGCAGTGGTGGTGAGAGGGGCTACGAGCAGTACTTC.

This chain connects TRBV28 to TRBJ2-1; a weak D match, TRBD1 (6 bases). Germline CDR1 reads MDHEN; CDR2 reads SYDVKM. Trimming removed 6 bases at V and 0 bases at J, with 12 bases between. The CDR3 is made up of 15 amino acids. The CDR3 region is CASSNRETSYNEQFF. DNA of the CDR3: TGTGCCAGCAGCAACAGGGAGACCTCCTACAATGAGCAGTTCTTC.

The genes are TRBV6-1 and TRBJ1-2, with a tentative D call TRBD1 (5 bases). Trimming cost V 5 bases and J 6 bases, with 7 bases left between them. There are 11 residues in the CDR3. The germline V gene has CDR1 MNHNS and CDR2 SASEGT. CDR3 loop: CASSWGNGYTF. CDR3 coding DNA: TGTGCCAGCAGTTGGGGCAATGGCTACACCTTC.

The chain links TRBV27 to TRBJ2-3; D may be TRBD2 (6 bases). This CDR3 has 18 residues. The germline gives CDR1 MNHEY, CDR2 SMNVEV (reference sequence). The V and J ends lost 1 base and 4 bases respectively, with 21 bases between them. This CDR3 is CASSLFGLGGNVPDTQYF. DNA for the CDR3: TGTGCCAGCAGTTTATTTGGTCTCGGCGGGAATGTCCCAGATACGCAGTATTTT.

This chain connects TRBV29-1 to TRBJ1-1; 8 bases align to TRBD1. The junction had 11 bases not matched to a gene; V was cut back by 5 bases and J by 0 bases. The CDR3 is 16 amino acids. Germline-derived CDR1 and CDR2 are SQVTM and ANQGSEA. The CDR3 loop reads CSVSGGEGYMNTEAFF. In nucleotides, the CDR3 is TGCAGCGTTTCAGGGGGCGAGGGCTACATGAACACTGAAGCTTTCTTT.

This clone was recorded once. The CDR3: CASKVNSYNEQFF. In DNA form, the CDR3 reads TGCGCCAGCAAGGTTAACTCCTACAATGAGCAGTTCTTC. The chain couples TRBV5-1 to TRBJ2-1, with D hard to call. Trimming shortened V by 6 bases and J by 0 bases, and 7 bases separated the two germline ends. Germline lookup yields CDR1 SGHRS and CDR2 YFSETQ. This CDR3 has 13 residues.

The chain couples TRBV5-5 to TRBJ1-1; D is uncertain. V dropped 0 bases and J dropped 0 bases, with 9 bases sitting between them. Germline CDR1 and CDR2: SGHKS and YYEKEE (reference sequence). This CDR3 spans 15 amino acids. CDR3 sequence reads: CASSLVPAMNTEAFF. CDR3 bases: TGTGCCAGCAGCTTGGTCCCAGCTATGAACACTGAAGCTTTCTTT. The entire variable domain, with the rest obtained from reference TRBV5-5 and TRBJ1-1, is as follows: DAGVTQSPTHLIKTRGQQVTLRCSPISGHKSVSWYQQVLGQGPQFIFQYYEKEERGRGNFPDRFSARQFPNYSSELNVNALLLGDSALYLCASSLVPAMNTEAFFGQGTRLTVV.

In its sample, this clone was seen once. The chain employs TRBV6-5 and TRBJ1-1; 7 nucleotides match TRBD1. The ends lost 2 bases at V and 11 bases at J; junction bases unmatched: 14. Germline assignment: CDR1 MNHEY and CDR2 SVGAGI. The CDR3 runs 15 residues. In DNA, the CDR3 is TGTGCCAGCAGTTACGAAGAACAGGGGCCTACACCGGCTTTCTTT. Translation gives CASSYEEQGPTPAFF.

The V and J genes are TRBV15 and TRBJ2-3; D ambiguous. The CDR3 covers 14 residues. Trimming pared 1 base from V and 0 bases from J, leaving 5 bases between. Germline assignment: CDR1 LNHNV and CDR2 YYDKDF (reference sequence). CDR3: CATSRAGSTDTQYF. The CDR3 coding sequence is TGTGCCACCAGCAGAGCCGGAAGCACAGATACGCAGTATTTT.

Remarks on this clone: Other DNA sequences in this sample translate to the same CDR3. The chain combines TRBV11-2 with TRBJ2-3, with D possibly being TRBD2 (6 bases). Trimming removed 2 bases from V and 2 bases from J, with 8 bases in between. CDR1 and CDR2 from the germline V gene are SGHAT and FQNNGV. This CDR3 has 14 residues. The chain's CDR3 is CASSLSGLTDTQYF. The CDR3 nucleotides are TGTGCCAGCAGCTTATCGGGACTCACAGATACGCAGTATTTT.

The chain uses TRBV6-1 and TRBJ2-1; D is unresolved. The CDR3 is made up of 11 amino acids. The germline V gene has CDR1 MNHNS and CDR2 SASEGT. Trimming left V 6 bases short and J 8 bases short, with 8 bases between. The CDR3 sequence is CASRMVDEQFF. In nucleotides, the CDR3 is TGTGCCAGCAGGATGGTCGATGAGCAGTTCTTC.

This clone was recorded once. The chain combines TRBV19 with TRBJ2-5; TRBD2 agrees at 7 bases. Germline values: CDR1 LNHDA, CDR2 SQIVND (reference sequence). This CDR3 is built from 15 residues. Trimming cost V 4 bases and J 4 bases; bases outside gene matches: 9. CDR3 sequence reads: CASSTAGSGGETQYF. The CDR3 DNA sequence: TGTGCCAGTAGTACGGCCGGTTCGGGGGGAGAGACCCAGTACTTC.

The chain links TRBV4-1 to TRBJ1-2, with D hard to call. Germline V gene lookup returns CDR1 MGHRA and CDR2 YSYEKL. Trimming took 0 bases from V and 5 from J, leaving 10 bases between them. This CDR3 region has 14 residues. CDR3 bases: TGCGCCAGCAGCCAAGAAGGCGCTGGGTATGGCTACACCTTC. Residues: CASSQEGAGYGYTF.

The chain uses TRBV19 and TRBJ2-7; 8 bases align to TRBD1. Germline V lookup: CDR1 LNHDA, CDR2 SQIVND (reference sequence). The CDR3 is 13 amino acids. Germline trimming cut 3 bases from V and 6 bases from J; bases unmatched to any gene: 4. The CDR3 region has the DNA TGTGCCAGTAGTATGGGACAGGTCGCCGAGCAGTACTTC. Residues: CASSMGQVAEQYF.

V gene TRBV27 combines with J gene TRBJ2-2, with D unresolved. The V and J ends lost 1 base and 6 bases respectively, with 3 bases between them. The CDR3 is made up of 12 amino acids. The V gene's germline CDR1 is MNHEY and CDR2 SMNVEV (reference sequence). CDR3 nucleotides: TGTGCCAGCAGTTTATATCCCGGGGAGCTGTTTTTT. Amino acid sequence: CASSLYPGELFF.

The chain carries TRBV14 and TRBJ2-7; D might be TRBD1 or TRBD2, each matching 5 bases. V gave up 3 bases and J gave up 5 bases, with 11 bases separating them. The CDR3 consists of 13 residues. Germline V lookup: CDR1 SGHDN, CDR2 FVKESK. CDR3 sequence reads: CASSHLGRDEQYF. The CDR3 DNA reads TGTGCCAGCAGCCACCTGGGACGAGACGAGCAGTACTTC.

The chain employs TRBV4-2 and TRBJ2-7, with TRBD2 matching 9 bases. Germline CDR1 reads LGHNA; CDR2 reads YNFKEQ. J lost 5 bases, V lost 3 bases, and 11 bases had no gene match. The CDR3 is 16 residues long. The CDR3 reads CASSHSAGTSSDEQYF. CDR3 nucleotides: TGTGCCAGCAGCCACTCCGCCGGGACTAGCAGCGACGAGCAGTACTTC.

The chain joins TRBV4-2 to TRBJ2-1, with 10 bases that match TRBD2. This CDR3 contains 17 residues. Germline CDR1 reads LGHNA; CDR2 reads YNFKEQ. V lost 2 bases and J lost 2; bases outside the gene matches: 6. The chain's CDR3 is CASSQPPGLAAYNEQFF. CDR3 bases: TGTGCCAGCAGCCAACCACCCGGACTAGCGGCCTACAATGAGCAGTTCTTC.

V and J are TRBV5-5 and TRBJ1-5; no firm D call. Germline CDR1 and CDR2: SGHKS and YYEKEE (reference sequence). The V and J ends lost 0 bases and 1 base respectively, with 11 bases between them. The CDR3 extends over 16 amino acids. The CDR3 sequence is CASSLEGDISNQPQHF. The CDR3 DNA sequence: TGTGCCAGCAGCTTGGAGGGCGACATAAGCAATCAGCCCCAGCATTTT.

The CDR3 sequence is CASSWDRGPLINYGYTF. The CDR3 DNA sequence: TGTGCCAGCAGCTGGGACAGGGGGCCTCTCATTAACTATGGCTACACCTTC. J is TRBJ1-2 and V is TRBV7-8, with 12 nucleotides matching TRBD1. The CDR3 has 17 residues. The ends lost 4 bases at V and 1 base at J; junction bases unmatched: 7. Germline V CDR1 and CDR2: SGHVS, FQNEAQ.

This sequence joins TRBV9 and TRBJ1-3, with D possibly being TRBD1 (5 bases). Germline V gene sequence: CDR1 SGDLS, CDR2 YYNGEE. Deletions cut 5 bases from V and 7 bases from J, with 13 bases between. There are 13 residues in the CDR3. CDR3 in DNA: TGTGCCAGCAGTGCAGACAGACCCAACACCATATATTTT. Translation: CASSADRPNTIYF.

The chain joins TRBV7-3 to TRBJ2-1; 10 nucleotides line up with TRBD2. V trimming: 2 bases; J trimming: 5 bases; junction bases outside the gene matches: 3. Germline CDR1 and CDR2: SGHTA and FQGTGA. This CDR3 contains 15 residues. Here the CDR3 DNA reads TGTGCCAGCAGCTTAGGCACTAGCGGGGACAATGAGCAGTTCTTC. Protein: CASSLGTSGDNEQFF.

The chain has TRBV7-6 and TRBJ2-3; weak D call: TRBD2 (5 bases). V was shortened by 5 bases and J by 2 bases, with 14 bases between the two germline ends. CDR1 is SGHVS and CDR2 is FNYEAQ in the germline V gene. CDR3 size: 15 residues. This CDR3 reads CASSAGGSATDTQYF. The CDR3 nucleotides read TGTGCCAGCAGCGCGGGCGGATCCGCCACAGATACGCAGTATTTT. Together with reference TRBV7-6 and TRBJ2-3, the CDR3 gives the full variable domain: GAGVSQSPRYKVTKRGQDVALRCDPISGHVSLYWYRQALGQGPEFLTYFNYEAQQDKSGLPNDRFSAERPEGSISTLTIQRTEQRDSAMYRCASSAGGSATDTQYFGPGTRLTVL.

The genes are TRBV7-9 and TRBJ2-5; the match to TRBD1 covers 10 bases. With V trimmed by 5 bases and J by 5 bases, 8 bases remained unmatched. CDR1 and CDR2 (germline): SEHNR, FQNEAQ (reference sequence). This CDR3 region has 15 residues. Here the CDR3 reads CASSRRQGAEETQYF. CDR3 nucleotide sequence: TGTGCCAGCAGCCGCCGACAGGGGGCAGAGGAGACCCAGTACTTC.

The J gene is TRBJ1-3, the V gene TRBV9; 8 bases agree with TRBD1. The CDR3 extends over 16 amino acids. With 1 base clipped from V and 4 bases from J, the junction kept 7 bases outside the gene matches. Germline CDR1 reads SGDLS; CDR2 reads YYNGEE. The CDR3: CASSVKQGVYGNTIYF. The CDR3 coding sequence is TGTGCCAGCAGCGTAAAACAGGGGGTGTACGGAAACACCATATATTTT.